Sequencing of this T cell receptor (beta chain) was carried out in a study of PD-L1 blockade in urothelial cancer. Overall study context: About 85% of the roughly 30 patients comprised males who had bladder-origin urothelial cancer. The analyses of blood took place 3 weeks (second dose) and 6 weeks after treatment start.

Generated by immunoSEQ multiplex PCR, the TCRdb table keeps only in-frame clones and is missing some. The sample contains around 46,000 clones, approximately 78% of which appear only once. Specified time point: peripheral blood 6 weeks after treatment start. Between 1 and 8 samples, pretreatment and on-treatment, were given by each patient. Points on this clone: What it binds is not known.

Study findings and constraints: Below-median pretreatment blood TCR clonality predicted better survival.

This CDR3 is built from 12 residues. Per germline, CDR1 KGHSH and CDR2 LQKENI. Trimming left V 2 bases short and J 9 bases short, with 8 bases between. The TCR comes from a man aged 60 to 75 with urothelial cancer. The sequencing used PBMCs, collected around atezolizumab (anti-PD-L1) treatment. V usage is TRBV18 and J usage is TRBJ2-1; TRBD1 might be the D (6 bases). This chain's CDR3 is CASSPTGSEQFF. The CDR3 region has the DNA TGTGCCAGCTCACCAACAGGGTCTGAGCAGTTCTTC.